This TCR beta chain was found in a study of CD8+ T cells in alopecia areata. Study context: Donors of skin were C3H/HeJ mice aged roughly 6-12 months with spontaneous alopecia, and recipients were roughly 6-11-week-old female C3H/HeJ mice. Study-level findings and limits: Scalp samples also yield sequences from resident alphabeta T cells of normal skin. Patients displayed less clarity in TCR sharing than mice, a finding possibly related to HLA.

This CDR3 comprises 14 residues. CDR1 NNHDY and CDR2 SYVADS come from the germline V gene. Sorting used CD4, CD8alpha, NKG2D, NKG2ACE and other markers on pooled cutaneous lymph node cells. In this sample, this clone turned up a few times. The antigen remains undetermined. Gene and germline names: mouse. The missing CDR3 end, 4 residues past where the read stops, is filled in from the germline J gene. Sequencing relied on a cDNA template that was reverse transcribed from extracted RNA. Here immunoSEQ multiplex PCR was the method, and the copy in TCRdb shows in-frame clones only, minus some. The record shows more than 250,000 clones for this sample, with no singletons present.

The rearrangement joins TRBV13-3 to TRBJ1-1; D is perhaps TRBD1 (6 bases). The source material was CD4+ T cells sorted from a lymph node. The receptor's source is a C3H/HeJ mouse with alopecia areata. MHC haplotype of the mouse line: H2-k. The CDR3 protein is CASSATGGAREVFF. Partial CDR3 DNA: TGTGCCAGCAGTGCGACTGGGGGGGCGCGA.